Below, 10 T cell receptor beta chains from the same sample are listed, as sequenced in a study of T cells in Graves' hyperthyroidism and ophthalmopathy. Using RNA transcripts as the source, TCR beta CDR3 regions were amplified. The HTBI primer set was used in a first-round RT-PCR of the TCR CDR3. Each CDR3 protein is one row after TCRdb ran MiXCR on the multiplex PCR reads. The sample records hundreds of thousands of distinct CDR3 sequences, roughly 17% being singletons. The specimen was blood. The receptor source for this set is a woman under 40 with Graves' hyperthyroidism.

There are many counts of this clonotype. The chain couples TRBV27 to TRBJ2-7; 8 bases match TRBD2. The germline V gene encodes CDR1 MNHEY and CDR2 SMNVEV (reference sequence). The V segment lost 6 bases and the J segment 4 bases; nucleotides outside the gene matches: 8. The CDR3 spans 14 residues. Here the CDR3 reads CASSLAGTKYEQYF. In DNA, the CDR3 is TGTGCCAGCAGCTTAGCGGGAACTAAGTACGAGCAGTACTTC.

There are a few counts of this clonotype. CDR3 nucleotides: TGTGCCAGATCCACTAGCGACGAGTCCTACAATGAGCAGTTCTTC. The encoded protein is CARSTSDESYNEQFF. This sequence joins TRBV19 and TRBJ2-1, with TRBD2 matching 7 bases. The CDR3 consists of 15 residues. Germline-derived CDR1 and CDR2 are LNHDA and SQIVND (reference sequence). J lost 1 base, V lost 9 bases, and 9 bases had no gene match.

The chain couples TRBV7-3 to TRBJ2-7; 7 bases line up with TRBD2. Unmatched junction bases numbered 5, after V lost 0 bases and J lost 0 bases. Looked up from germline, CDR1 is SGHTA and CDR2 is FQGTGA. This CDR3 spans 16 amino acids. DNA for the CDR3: TGTGCCAGCAGCTTAACGTCGTCTAGCGGCTCCTACGAGCAGTACTTC. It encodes CASSLTSSSGSYEQYF.

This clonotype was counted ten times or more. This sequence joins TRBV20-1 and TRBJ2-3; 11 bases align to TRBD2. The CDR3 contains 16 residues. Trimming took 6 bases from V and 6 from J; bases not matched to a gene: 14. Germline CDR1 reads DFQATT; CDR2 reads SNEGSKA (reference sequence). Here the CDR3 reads CSAPLATSGSPDTQYF. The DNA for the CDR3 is TGCAGTGCCCCACTGGCCACTAGCGGGAGCCCTGATACGCAGTATTTT.

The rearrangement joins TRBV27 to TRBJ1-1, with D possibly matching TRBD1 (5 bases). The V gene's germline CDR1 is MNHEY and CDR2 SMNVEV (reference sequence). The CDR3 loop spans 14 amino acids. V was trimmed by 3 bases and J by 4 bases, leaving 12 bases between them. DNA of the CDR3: TGTGCCAGCAGTTTTGGCCAGAGGGGCACTGAAGCTTTCTTT. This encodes CASSFGQRGTEAFF.

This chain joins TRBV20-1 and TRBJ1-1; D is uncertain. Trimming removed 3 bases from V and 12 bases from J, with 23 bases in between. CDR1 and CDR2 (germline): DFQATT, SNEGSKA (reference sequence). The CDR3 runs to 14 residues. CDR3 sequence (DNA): TGCAGTGCTAGCGTATGGGAGATGTCTAAGGGAACTTTCTTT. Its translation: CSASVWEMSKGTFF.

The CDR3 DNA is TGTGCCAGCAGGGCCCCCGAACGCGCAGATACGCAGTATTTT. It specifies CASRAPERADTQYF. The chain carries TRBV6-2 or TRBV6-3 and TRBJ2-3, with D unresolved. This CDR3 contains 14 residues. Between the trimmed V and J ends, which lost 6 bases and 4 bases, there was a span of 14 bases. Germline V gene data show CDR1 as MNHEY and CDR2 as SVGEGT.

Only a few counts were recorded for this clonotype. The CDR3 spells CASSLGTGTDQYF. CDR3 bases: TGTGCCAGCAGCTTGGGGACAGGTACCGACCAGTACTTC. The rearrangement links TRBV5-5 to TRBJ2-7; 7 nucleotides agree with TRBD1. The CDR3 has 13 amino acids. With 0 bases clipped from V and 10 bases from J, the junction kept 7 bases outside the gene matches. CDR1 is SGHKS, CDR2 YYEKEE, per germline (reference sequence).

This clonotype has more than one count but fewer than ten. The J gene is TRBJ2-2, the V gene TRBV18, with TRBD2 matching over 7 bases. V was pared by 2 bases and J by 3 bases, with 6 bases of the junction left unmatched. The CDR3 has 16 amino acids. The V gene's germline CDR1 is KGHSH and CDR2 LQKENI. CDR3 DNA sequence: TGTGCCAGCTCACCAGAAATGGGAGGGCACACCGGGGAGCTGTTTTTT. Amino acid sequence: CASSPEMGGHTGELFF.

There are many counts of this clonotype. DNA of the CDR3: TGTGCCAGCAGTCCCTGGGGTAGCGGCGCCTACGAGCAGTACTTC. It specifies CASSPWGSGAYEQYF. The V and J genes are TRBV6-2 or TRBV6-3 and TRBJ2-7; a possible D gene is TRBD2 (6 bases). The CDR3 sequence is 15 residues long. Germline values: CDR1 MNHEY, CDR2 SVGEGT. V lost 5 bases, J lost 2 bases, and 16 bases lay in between.